The T cell receptor (beta chain) described here comes from a study of read filtering for tumor transcriptome and immune sequencing. Looking at the study overall: TCR-mapped reads were about 4.05 to 10.27 million with IR-seq versus roughly 75 to 1,400 with RNA-seq.

This library used roughly 400 ng RNA and molecular barcoded adaptors spanning alpha/delta and beta/gamma chains. TCRdb redid the calling of the reads with MiXCR, one entry per CDR3 protein. The sample includes 40,000 to 50,000 distinct CDR3 sequences, approximately 18% of them seen just once. The CDR3 length is 14 residues. Trimming took 5 bases from V and 7 from J, leaving 12 bases between them. This clonotype was detected ten times or more. The antigen remains undetermined. Findings and limits, study-wide: The CD138-negative fraction was mixed bone marrow immune cells, not pure T cells. RNA-seq captured clonotypes less deeply and reliably than IR-seq.

The sequencing sample was made of a population of CD138-negative cells sorted from bone marrow. This receptor was identified in a donor at least 40 years old with multiple myeloma. V is TRBV12-3 or TRBV12-4 and J is TRBJ1-6; weak D call: TRBD1 (6 bases). CDR3 loop: CASSRTAENSPLHF. The CDR3, as DNA: TGTGCCAGCAGTCGGACAGCCGAAAATTCACCCCTCCACTTT.